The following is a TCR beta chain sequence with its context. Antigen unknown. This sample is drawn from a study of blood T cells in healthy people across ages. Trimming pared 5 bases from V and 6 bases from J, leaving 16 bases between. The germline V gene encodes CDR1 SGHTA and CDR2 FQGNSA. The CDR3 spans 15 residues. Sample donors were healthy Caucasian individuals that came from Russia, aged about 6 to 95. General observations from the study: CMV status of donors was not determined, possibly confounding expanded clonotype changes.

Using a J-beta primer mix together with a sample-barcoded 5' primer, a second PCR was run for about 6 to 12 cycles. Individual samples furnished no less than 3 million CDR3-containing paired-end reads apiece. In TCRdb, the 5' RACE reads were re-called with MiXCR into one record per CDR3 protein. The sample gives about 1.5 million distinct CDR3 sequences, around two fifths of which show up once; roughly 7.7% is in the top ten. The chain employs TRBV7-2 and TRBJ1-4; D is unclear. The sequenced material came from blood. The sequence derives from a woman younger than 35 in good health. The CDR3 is CASSAVKGSDEKLFF. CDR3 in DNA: TGTGCCAGCAGCGCCGTGAAAGGGAGTGATGAAAAACTGTTTTTT.